Below are 27 T cell receptor beta chains sequenced from a single sample in a study of T cells in Graves' hyperthyroidism and ophthalmopathy (dated by TCRdb to the late 2010s). Library preparation used multiplex PCR. Reads for this sample came from an Illumina HiSeq 2000. The TCR beta CDR3 regions were amplified from RNA transcripts. The first round of RT-PCR for the TCR CDR3 was performed with the HTBI primer set and the Qiagen OneStep RT-PCR kit. TCRdb reanalyzed the raw reads on its own, using fastp at Q25 for trimming and MiXCR for clone calling, and kept in-frame beta chains. Rows merge per CDR3 protein into single entries with the most common DNA and genes. This sample comprises fewer than 900,000 distinct CDR3 sequences, under 20% of them detected only once. The ten largest clones represent about a sixth of the sample. Sequencing was carried out using blood. All receptors derive from a woman aged 50 to 60 with Graves' hyperthyroidism that later progressed to Graves' ophthalmopathy.

This clonotype was recorded a few times. The chain carries TRBV2 and TRBJ1-2; no clear D gene. Germline CDR1 reads SNHLY; CDR2 reads FYNNEI. V shed 4 bases and J shed 8 bases, with 5 bases lying between them. The CDR3 covers 10 residues. CDR3 nucleotide sequence: TGTGCCAGCAGTGGGATGGGCTACACCTTC. Translated, it gives CASSGMGYTF.

The chain joins TRBV7-9 to TRBJ2-2, with 9 positions matching TRBD1. Germline-derived CDR1 and CDR2 are SEHNR and FQNEAQ (reference sequence). Trimming cost V 4 bases and J 0 bases; bases outside gene matches: 6. The CDR3 runs 17 residues. CDR3 loop: CASSSRDRATNTGELFF. CDR3 DNA sequence: TGTGCCAGCAGCTCCCGGGACAGGGCAACGAACACCGGGGAGCTGTTTTTT.

This clonotype came up a few times. The gene calls are TRBV7-9 and TRBJ1-2, with D uncertain. V shed 5 bases and J shed 2 bases, with 24 bases lying between them. Germline values: CDR1 SEHNR, CDR2 FQNEAQ (reference sequence). The CDR3 sequence is 18 residues long. CDR3 sequence: CASSKNEGGHWANYGYTF. The CDR3 DNA is TGTGCCAGCAGCAAAAATGAGGGCGGCCATTGGGCGAACTATGGCTACACCTTC.

This clonotype appeared many times. The J gene is TRBJ2-3, the V gene TRBV9, with 9 positions matching TRBD2. Per the germline V gene, CDR1 is SGDLS and CDR2 is YYNGEE. This CDR3 has 16 amino acids. With V trimmed by 7 bases and J by 4 bases, 13 bases remained unmatched. DNA of the CDR3: TGTGCCAGCTCCCAAGAAGCGGGGGGACAGCCAGATACGCAGTATTTT. Protein sequence: CASSQEAGGQPDTQYF.

The chain employs TRBV12-3 or TRBV12-4 and TRBJ1-2; weak D call: TRBD1 (5 bases). The CDR3 consists of 13 residues. V lost 3 bases, J lost 7 bases, and 12 bases lay in between. CDR3 amino acids: CASSFVAGGGYTF. CDR3 DNA sequence: TGTGCCAGCAGTTTCGTCGCGGGGGGTGGCTACACCTTC.

This clonotype was recorded at least ten times. CDR3: CASSPLDSTEAFF. The CDR3 DNA follows: TGTGCCAGCTCACCCTTGGACAGCACTGAAGCTTTCTTT. The genes are TRBV18 and TRBJ1-1, with a weak D call TRBD1 (6 bases). V lost 3 bases and J lost 4, with 9 bases in between. Germline V gene data show CDR1 as KGHSH and CDR2 as LQKENI. This CDR3 region has 13 residues.

This clonotype was detected a few times. The chain employs TRBV18 and TRBJ1-1; no clear D. Germline loops: CDR1 KGHSH, CDR2 LQKENI. This CDR3 region has 16 residues. Trimming removed 2 bases at V and 1 base at J, with 14 bases between. The CDR3 sequence is CASSPNHLSGNTEAFF. The CDR3 DNA reads TGTGCCAGCTCACCAAATCATTTGTCCGGGAACACTGAAGCTTTCTTT.

This chain joins TRBV10-3 and TRBJ2-1, with a weak D call TRBD1 (5 bases). The CDR3 is made up of 10 amino acids. Per the germline V gene, CDR1 is ENHRY and CDR2 is SYGVKD. Trimming stripped 8 bases from V and 6 bases from J, with 5 bases between. Written as DNA, the CDR3 is TGTGCCATCGGGGCCAATGAGCAGTTCTTC. Translation: CAIGANEQFF.

This clonotype has more than one count but fewer than ten. The V and J genes are TRBV6-1 and TRBJ2-2; D is undetermined. V was shortened by 6 bases and J by 0 bases, with 11 bases between the two germline ends. Looked up from germline, CDR1 is MNHNS and CDR2 is SASEGT. The CDR3 consists of 15 residues. The CDR3: CASSRTDANTGELFF. The CDR3 DNA follows: TGTGCCAGCAGCCGGACCGACGCGAACACCGGGGAGCTGTTTTTT.

The chain combines TRBV7-9 with TRBJ1-5; D not resolved. This CDR3 is 13 amino acids long. V was clipped by 5 bases and J by 9 bases, with 14 bases between them. Germline-derived CDR1 and CDR2 are SEHNR and FQNEAQ (reference sequence). The CDR3 DNA reads as TGTGCCAGCAGCCTGTCGAACCGCGGGCCCCAGCATTTT. Amino acid sequence: CASSLSNRGPQHF.

This clonotype came up many times. This chain joins TRBV18 and TRBJ2-7; 7 nucleotides agree with TRBD1. The CDR3 loop spans 14 amino acids. V was clipped by 5 bases and J by 4 bases; unmatched bases: 8. Germline V gene sequence: CDR1 KGHSH, CDR2 LQKENI. The CDR3 sequence is CASSGTESPYEQYF. The CDR3, as DNA: TGTGCCAGCTCAGGGACAGAGTCTCCATACGAGCAGTACTTC.

This clonotype showed up just a few times. This sequence joins TRBV6-1 and TRBJ1-6, with D possibly matching TRBD1 (6 bases). Germline loops: CDR1 MNHNS, CDR2 SASEGT. Trimming cost V 7 bases and J 10 bases, with 20 bases left between them. The CDR3 runs 15 residues. The CDR3 loop reads CASTSQRGLGSPLHF. CDR3 in DNA: TGTGCCAGCACCTCCCAGAGGGGGTTAGGGTCACCCCTCCACTTT.

The rearrangement joins TRBV20-1 to TRBJ1-5; D remains ambiguous. The CDR3 contains 13 residues. From germline, CDR1 is DFQATT and CDR2 SNEGSKA (reference sequence). The V end was cut by 3 bases, the J end by 4 bases, with 10 bases between. The CDR3 nucleotides are TGCAGTGCTAGGGCCTCGGGGAATCAGCCCCAGCATTTT. It codes for CSARASGNQPQHF.

In this sample, this clonotype turned up a few times. The chain links TRBV7-2 to TRBJ1-1; possible D gene TRBD1, 5 bases. Germline CDR1 SGHTA, CDR2 FQGNSA. Trimming cost V 4 bases and J 0 bases, with 12 bases left between them. The length of the CDR3 is 15 residues. CDR3 loop: CASSWGRELNTEAFF. CDR3 bases: TGTGCCAGCAGCTGGGGCCGGGAGCTGAACACTGAAGCTTTCTTT.

At least ten counts were recorded for this clonotype. The rearrangement links TRBV6-1 to TRBJ2-3; 9 bases match TRBD2. J was trimmed by 2 bases and V by 5 bases; bases with no gene match: 2. The CDR3 totals 14 residues. CDR1 MNHNS and CDR2 SASEGT come from the germline V gene. The CDR3 region has the DNA TGTGCCAGCAGTAGCGGGGGGAACACAGATACGCAGTATTTT. It codes for CASSSGGNTDTQYF.

The CDR3 sequence is CSARPGGTGSYEQYF. CDR3 DNA sequence: TGCAGTGCTAGGCCTGGGGGGACAGGGTCCTACGAGCAGTACTTC. The chain joins TRBV20-1 to TRBJ2-7; TRBD1 matches at 9 bases. CDR3 size: 15 residues. Trimming removed 3 bases from V and 1 base from J; junction bases left unmatched: 7. Germline CDR1 reads DFQATT; CDR2 reads SNEGSKA (reference sequence).

V usage is TRBV18 and J usage is TRBJ2-1, with 7 nucleotides matching TRBD1. V trimming: 3 bases; J trimming: 4 bases; junction bases outside the gene matches: 6. The CDR3 sequence is 15 residues long. Looked up from germline, CDR1 is KGHSH and CDR2 is LQKENI. CDR3 in amino acids: CASSPWGQHYNEQFF. Here the CDR3 DNA reads TGTGCCAGCTCACCCTGGGGACAGCATTACAATGAGCAGTTCTTC.

The chain recombines TRBV5-6 with TRBJ2-5, with 10 positions matching TRBD2. Trimming at V came to 1 base and at J to 7 bases, leaving 7 bases not matched to a gene. The germline V gene has CDR1 SGHDT and CDR2 YYEEEE. The CDR3 totals 15 residues. This CDR3 is CASSLTAGGRGTQYF. CDR3 sequence (DNA): TGTGCCAGCAGCTTGACAGCGGGGGGGCGCGGGACCCAGTACTTC.

The chain's CDR3 is CASHRQQETQYF. DNA of the CDR3: TGCGCCAGCCACAGACAGCAAGAGACCCAGTACTTC. The gene calls are TRBV5-1 and TRBJ2-5, with D possibly TRBD1 on 5 matching bases. Looked up from germline, CDR1 is SGHRS and CDR2 is YFSETQ. This CDR3 spans 12 amino acids. V shed 7 bases and J shed 2 bases, with 9 bases lying between them.

The V and J genes are TRBV5-8 and TRBJ2-1; tentatively, D is TRBD1 (5 bases). Trimming shortened V by 5 bases and J by 5 bases, and 14 bases separated the two germline ends. Germline CDR1 reads SGHTS; CDR2 reads YDEGEE. The CDR3 runs 14 residues. Here the CDR3 reads CASRPELGDNEQFF. The CDR3 DNA reads as TGTGCCAGCAGGCCAGAGTTAGGGGACAATGAGCAGTTCTTC.

This clonotype showed up just a few times. The chain employs TRBV5-6 and TRBJ2-1; D gene uncertain. The germline gives CDR1 SGHDT, CDR2 YYEEEE. The CDR3 length is 13 residues. Trimming removed 1 base at V and 7 bases at J, with 9 bases between. CDR3 DNA sequence: TGTGCCAGCAGCTTGACAGACGTGAATGAGCAGTTCTTC. This codes for CASSLTDVNEQFF.

This clonotype was counted many times. The chain is built from TRBV7-9 and TRBJ2-1; 8 nucleotides match TRBD1. Per the germline V gene, CDR1 is SEHNR and CDR2 is FQNEAQ (reference sequence). This CDR3 is built from 14 residues. The J segment lost 7 bases and the V segment lost 4 bases, leaving 6 bases of the junction unmatched. CDR3 residues: CASSSGQGHNEQFF. The CDR3 coding sequence is TGTGCCAGCAGCTCCGGACAGGGACATAATGAGCAGTTCTTC.

This clonotype has only a few counts. The rearrangement joins TRBV5-5 to TRBJ2-3; D not certain. CDR1 and CDR2 from the germline V gene are SGHKS and YYEKEE (reference sequence). CDR3 size: 13 residues. V was cut by 6 bases and J by 0 bases, with 8 bases left in between. CDR3 in DNA: TGTGCCAGCAAGACGGAGAGCACAGATACGCAGTATTTT. It is translated as CASKTESTDTQYF. Variable domain in full (rest from reference TRBV5-5 and TRBJ2-3): DAGVTQSPTHLIKTRGQQVTLRCSPISGHKSVSWYQQVLGQGPQFIFQYYEKEERGRGNFPDRFSARQFPNYSSELNVNALLLGDSALYLCASKTESTDTQYFGPGTRLTVL.

Many counts were recorded for this clonotype. The chain is built from TRBV7-8 and TRBJ1-1; D remains unclear. The CDR3 is 14 residues long. The V end was cut by 5 bases, the J end by 1 base, with 11 bases between. Germline-derived CDR1 and CDR2 are SGHVS and FQNEAQ. CDR3 loop: CASSRARGNTEAFF. The DNA of the CDR3 is TGTGCCAGCAGCCGAGCGCGGGGGAACACTGAAGCTTTCTTT.

This chain uses TRBV6-2 or TRBV6-3 with TRBJ2-3; D is undetermined. The DNA matches TRBJ1-5 better at its end, which makes the J call doubtful. Germline V gives CDR1 MNHEY, CDR2 SVGEGT. The CDR3 length is 16 residues. The CDR3 DNA is TGTGCCAGCAGCGACCGGACTATTGCTAGCACAGATACGCAGCATTTT. It codes for CASSDRTIASTDTQHF.

This clonotype has a single count. This may come from a read error, since a much larger clone is one base off. V is TRBV30 and J is TRBJ2-7; no clear D gene. This CDR3 is 13 amino acids long. The V gene's germline CDR1 is GTSNPN and CDR2 SVGIG (reference sequence). Between the trimmed V and J ends, which lost 0 bases and 7 bases, there was a span of 13 bases. The CDR3 DNA sequence: TGTGCCTGGAGTGTAATGACGGCCAATGAGCAGTACTTC. It specifies CAWSVMTANEQYF.

V usage is TRBV10-3 and J usage is TRBJ2-2; D might be TRBD2 (5 bases). CDR1 and CDR2 (germline): ENHRY, SYGVKD. This CDR3 region has 15 residues. Trimming stripped 0 bases from V and 5 bases from J, with 10 bases between. In nucleotides, the CDR3 is TGTGCCATCAGTGAGTCGCCTAGCCAAACCGGGGAGCTGTTTTTT. Amino acids: CAISESPSQTGELFF.